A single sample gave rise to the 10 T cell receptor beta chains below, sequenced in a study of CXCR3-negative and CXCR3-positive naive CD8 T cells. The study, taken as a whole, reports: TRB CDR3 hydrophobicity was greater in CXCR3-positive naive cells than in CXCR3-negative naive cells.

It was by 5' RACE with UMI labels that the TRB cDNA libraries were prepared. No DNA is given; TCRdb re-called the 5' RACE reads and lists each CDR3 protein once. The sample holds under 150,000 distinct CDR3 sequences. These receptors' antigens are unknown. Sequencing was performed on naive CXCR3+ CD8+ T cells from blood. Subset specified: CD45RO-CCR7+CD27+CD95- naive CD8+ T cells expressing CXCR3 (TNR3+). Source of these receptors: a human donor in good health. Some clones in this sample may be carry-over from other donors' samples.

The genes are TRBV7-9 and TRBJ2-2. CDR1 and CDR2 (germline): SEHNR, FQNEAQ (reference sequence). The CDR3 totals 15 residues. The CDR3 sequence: CASSFTTVETGELFF.

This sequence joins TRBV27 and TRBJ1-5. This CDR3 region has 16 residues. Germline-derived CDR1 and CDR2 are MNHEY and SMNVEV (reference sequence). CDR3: CASSTSWGEGNQPQHF.

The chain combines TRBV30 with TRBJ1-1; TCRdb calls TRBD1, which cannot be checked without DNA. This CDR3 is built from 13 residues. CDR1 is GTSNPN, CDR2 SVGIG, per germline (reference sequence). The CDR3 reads CAWSGMGGTEAFF.

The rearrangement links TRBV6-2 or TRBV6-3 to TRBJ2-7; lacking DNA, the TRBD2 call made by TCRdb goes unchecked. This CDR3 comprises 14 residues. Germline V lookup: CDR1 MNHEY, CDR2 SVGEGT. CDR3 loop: CASSYSGPDYEQYF.

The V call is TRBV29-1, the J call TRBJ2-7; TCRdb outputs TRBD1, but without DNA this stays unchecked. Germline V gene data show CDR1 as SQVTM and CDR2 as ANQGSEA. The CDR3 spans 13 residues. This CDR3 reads CSDSGTEPYEQYF.

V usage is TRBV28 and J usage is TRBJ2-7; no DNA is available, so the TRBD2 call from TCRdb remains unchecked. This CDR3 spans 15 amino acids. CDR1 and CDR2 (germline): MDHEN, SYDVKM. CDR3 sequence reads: CASSRSTGPLDEQYF.

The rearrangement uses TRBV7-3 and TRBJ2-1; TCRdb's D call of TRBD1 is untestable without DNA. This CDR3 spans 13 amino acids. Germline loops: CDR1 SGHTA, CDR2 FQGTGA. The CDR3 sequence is CASRPPEGNEQFF. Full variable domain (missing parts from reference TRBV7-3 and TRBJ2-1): GAGVSQTPSNKVTEKGKYVELRCDPISGHTALYWYRQSLGQGPEFLIYFQGTGAADDSGLPNDRFFAVRPEGSVSTLKIQRTERGDSAVYLCASRPPEGNEQFFGPGTRLTVL.

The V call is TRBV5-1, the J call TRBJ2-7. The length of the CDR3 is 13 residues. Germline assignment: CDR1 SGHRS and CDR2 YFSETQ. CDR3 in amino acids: CASSLDRNYEQYF.

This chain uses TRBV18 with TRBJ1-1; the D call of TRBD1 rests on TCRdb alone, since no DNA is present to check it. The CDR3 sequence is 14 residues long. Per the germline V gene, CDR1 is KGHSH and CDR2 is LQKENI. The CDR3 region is CASSPERENTEAFF.

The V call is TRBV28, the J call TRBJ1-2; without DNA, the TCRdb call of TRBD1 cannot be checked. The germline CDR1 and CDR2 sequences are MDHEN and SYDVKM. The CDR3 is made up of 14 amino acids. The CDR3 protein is CASSFAGTGYGYTF.